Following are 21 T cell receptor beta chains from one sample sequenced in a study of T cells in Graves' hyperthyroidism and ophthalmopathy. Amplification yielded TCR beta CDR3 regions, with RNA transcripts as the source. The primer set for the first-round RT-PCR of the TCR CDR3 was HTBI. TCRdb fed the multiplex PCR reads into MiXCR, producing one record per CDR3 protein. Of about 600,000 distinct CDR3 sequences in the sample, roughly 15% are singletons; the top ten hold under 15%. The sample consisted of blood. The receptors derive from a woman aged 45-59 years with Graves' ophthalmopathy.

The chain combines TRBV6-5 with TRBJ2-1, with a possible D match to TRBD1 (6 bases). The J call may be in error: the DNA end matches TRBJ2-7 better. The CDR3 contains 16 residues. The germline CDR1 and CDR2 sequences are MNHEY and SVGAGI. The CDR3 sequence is CASSYSAGAFNNEQYF. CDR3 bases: TGTGCCAGCAGTTACTCAGCAGGGGCCTTTAACAATGAGCAGTACTTC.

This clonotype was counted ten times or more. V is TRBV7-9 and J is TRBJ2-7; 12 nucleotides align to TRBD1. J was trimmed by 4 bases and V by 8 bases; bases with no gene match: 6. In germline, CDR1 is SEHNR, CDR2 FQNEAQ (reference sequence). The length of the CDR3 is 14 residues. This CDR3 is CASGAGQGAYEQYF. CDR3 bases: TGTGCCAGCGGTGCGGGACAGGGGGCTTACGAGCAGTACTTC. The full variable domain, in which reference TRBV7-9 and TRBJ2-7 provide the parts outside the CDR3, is DTGVSQNPRHKITKRGQNVTFRCDPISEHNRLYWYRQTLGQGPEFLTYFQNEAQLEKSRLLSDRFSAERPKGSFSTLEIQRTEQGDSAMYLCASGAGQGAYEQYFGPGTRLTVT.

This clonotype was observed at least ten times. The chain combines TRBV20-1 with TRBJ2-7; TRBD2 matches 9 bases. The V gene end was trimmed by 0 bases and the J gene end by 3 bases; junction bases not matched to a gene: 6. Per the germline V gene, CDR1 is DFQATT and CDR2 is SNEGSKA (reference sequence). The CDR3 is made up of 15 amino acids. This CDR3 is CSAREGGRVLYEQYF. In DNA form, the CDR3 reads TGCAGTGCTAGAGAAGGCGGGAGGGTACTCTACGAGCAGTACTTC.

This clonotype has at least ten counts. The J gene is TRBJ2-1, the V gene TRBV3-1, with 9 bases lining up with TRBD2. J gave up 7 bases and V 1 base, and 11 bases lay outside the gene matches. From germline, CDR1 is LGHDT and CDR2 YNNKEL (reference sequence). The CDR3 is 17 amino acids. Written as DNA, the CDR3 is TGTGCCAGCAGCCAAGGGGGCAGCGGGAGGTTAAGGAATGAGCAGTTCTTC. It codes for CASSQGGSGRLRNEQFF.

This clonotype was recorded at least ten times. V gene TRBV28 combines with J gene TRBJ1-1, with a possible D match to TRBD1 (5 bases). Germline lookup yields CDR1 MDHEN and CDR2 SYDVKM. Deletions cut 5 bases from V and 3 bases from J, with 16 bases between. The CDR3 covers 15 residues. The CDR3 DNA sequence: TGTGCCAGCAGTCCCCTCAGGGATTGGGACACTGAAGCTTTCTTT. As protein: CASSPLRDWDTEAFF.

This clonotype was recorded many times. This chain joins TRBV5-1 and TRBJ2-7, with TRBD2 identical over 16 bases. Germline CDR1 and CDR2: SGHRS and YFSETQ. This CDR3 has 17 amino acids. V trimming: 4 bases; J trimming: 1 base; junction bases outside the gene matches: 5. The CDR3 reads CASSRGTSGRVSYEQYF. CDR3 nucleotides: TGCGCCAGCAGCAGGGGGACTAGCGGGAGGGTTTCCTACGAGCAGTACTTC. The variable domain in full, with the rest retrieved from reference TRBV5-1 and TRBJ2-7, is KAGVTQTPRYLIKTRGQQVTLSCSPISGHRSVSWYQQTPGQGLQFLFEYFSETQRNKGNFPGRFSGRQFSNSRSEMNVSTLELGDSALYLCASSRGTSGRVSYEQYFGPGTRLTVT.

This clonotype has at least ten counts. The CDR3 is CASSSYGEPAYEQYF. The CDR3 DNA reads TGTGCCAGCAGTTCCTATGGGGAACCCGCCTACGAGCAGTACTTC. The chain couples TRBV12-3 or TRBV12-4 to TRBJ2-7; D gene ambiguous. V was shortened by 4 bases and J by 2 bases, with 15 bases between the two germline ends. CDR3 length: 15 amino acids.

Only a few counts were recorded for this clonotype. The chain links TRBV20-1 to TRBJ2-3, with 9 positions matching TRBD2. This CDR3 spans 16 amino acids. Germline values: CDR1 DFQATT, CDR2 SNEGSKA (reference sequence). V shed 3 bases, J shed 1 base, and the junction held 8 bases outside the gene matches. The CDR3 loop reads CSASVGAGGRTDTQYF. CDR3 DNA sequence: TGCAGTGCTAGTGTAGGAGCGGGAGGACGCACAGATACGCAGTATTTT.

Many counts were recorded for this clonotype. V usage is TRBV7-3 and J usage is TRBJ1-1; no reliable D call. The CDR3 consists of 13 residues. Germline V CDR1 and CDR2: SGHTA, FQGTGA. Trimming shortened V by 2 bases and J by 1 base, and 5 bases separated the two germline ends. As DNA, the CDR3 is TGTGCCAGCAGCTTATTTGAGAACACTGAAGCTTTCTTT. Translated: CASSLFENTEAFF.

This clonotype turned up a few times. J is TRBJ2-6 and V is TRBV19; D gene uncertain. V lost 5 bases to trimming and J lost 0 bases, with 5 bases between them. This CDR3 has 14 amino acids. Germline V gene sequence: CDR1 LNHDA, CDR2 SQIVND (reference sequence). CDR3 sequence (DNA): TGTGCCAGTAGTTCGATCTCTGGGGCCAACGTCCTGACTTTC. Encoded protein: CASSSISGANVLTF.

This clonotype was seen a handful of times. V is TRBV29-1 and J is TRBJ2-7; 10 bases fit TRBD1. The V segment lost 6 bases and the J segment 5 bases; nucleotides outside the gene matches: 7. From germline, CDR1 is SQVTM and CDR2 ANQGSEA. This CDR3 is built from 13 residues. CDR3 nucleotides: TGCAGCGTGACCGGGACAGGGGCCGACGAGCAGTACTTC. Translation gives CSVTGTGADEQYF.

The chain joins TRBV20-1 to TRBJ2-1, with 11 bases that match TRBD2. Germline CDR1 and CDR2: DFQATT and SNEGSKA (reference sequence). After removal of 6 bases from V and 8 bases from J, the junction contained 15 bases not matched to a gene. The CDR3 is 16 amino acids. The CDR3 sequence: CSAITSGSRPFDEQFF. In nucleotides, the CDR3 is TGCAGTGCGATCACTAGCGGGAGTCGGCCCTTTGATGAGCAGTTCTTC.

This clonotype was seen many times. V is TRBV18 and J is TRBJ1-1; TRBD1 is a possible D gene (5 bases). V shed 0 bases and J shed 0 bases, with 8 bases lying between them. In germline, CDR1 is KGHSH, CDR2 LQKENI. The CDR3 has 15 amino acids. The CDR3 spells CASSPPRQMNTEAFF. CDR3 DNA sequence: TGTGCCAGCTCACCACCTAGACAGATGAACACTGAAGCTTTCTTT.

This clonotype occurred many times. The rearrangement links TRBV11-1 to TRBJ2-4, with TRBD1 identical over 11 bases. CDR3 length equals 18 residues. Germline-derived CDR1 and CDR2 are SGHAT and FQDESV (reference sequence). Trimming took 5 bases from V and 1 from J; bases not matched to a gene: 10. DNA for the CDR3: TGTGCCAGCAGCCCAAGGACAGGGGGCGAATCGGCCAAAAACATTCAGTACTTC. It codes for CASSPRTGGESAKNIQYF.

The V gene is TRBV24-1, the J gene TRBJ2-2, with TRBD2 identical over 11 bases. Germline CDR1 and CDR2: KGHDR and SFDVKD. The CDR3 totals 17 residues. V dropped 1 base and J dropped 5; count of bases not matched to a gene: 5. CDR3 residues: CATSDFSSGRRTGELFF. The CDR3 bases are TGTGCCACCAGTGATTTTTCTAGCGGGAGGCGTACCGGGGAGCTGTTTTTT.

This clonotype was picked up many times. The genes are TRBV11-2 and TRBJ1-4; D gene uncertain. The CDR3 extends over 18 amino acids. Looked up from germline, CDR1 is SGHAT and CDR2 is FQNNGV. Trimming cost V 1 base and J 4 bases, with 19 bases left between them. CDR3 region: CASSLASNNGQINEKLFF. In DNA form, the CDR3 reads TGTGCCAGCAGCTTAGCGTCGAACAATGGGCAGATTAATGAAAAACTGTTTTTT.

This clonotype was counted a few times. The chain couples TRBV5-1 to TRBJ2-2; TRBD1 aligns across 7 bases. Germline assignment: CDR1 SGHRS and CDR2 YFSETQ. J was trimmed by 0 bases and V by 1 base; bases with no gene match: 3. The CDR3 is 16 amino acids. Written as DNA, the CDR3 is TGCGCCAGCAGCTTGTTAGGGGGCTCGAACACCGGGGAGCTGTTTTTT. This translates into CASSLLGGSNTGELFF.

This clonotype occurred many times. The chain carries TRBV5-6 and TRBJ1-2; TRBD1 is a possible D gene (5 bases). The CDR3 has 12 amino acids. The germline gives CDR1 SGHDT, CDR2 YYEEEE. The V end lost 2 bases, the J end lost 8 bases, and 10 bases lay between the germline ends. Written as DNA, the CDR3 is TGTGCCAGCAGCTTTGGGGGTCAAGGCTACACCTTC. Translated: CASSFGGQGYTF.

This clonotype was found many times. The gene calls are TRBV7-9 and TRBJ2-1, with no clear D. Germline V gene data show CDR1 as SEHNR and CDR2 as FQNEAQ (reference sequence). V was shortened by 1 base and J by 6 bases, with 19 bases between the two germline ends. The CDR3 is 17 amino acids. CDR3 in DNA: TGTGCCAGCAGCTTAGTCCCCCGGGCGGAGAGAGCCAATGAGCAGTTCTTC. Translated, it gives CASSLVPRAERANEQFF.

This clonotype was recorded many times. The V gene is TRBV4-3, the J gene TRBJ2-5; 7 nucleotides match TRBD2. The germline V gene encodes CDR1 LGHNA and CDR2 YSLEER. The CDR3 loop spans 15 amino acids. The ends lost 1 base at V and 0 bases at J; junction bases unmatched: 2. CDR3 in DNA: TGCGCCAGCAGCCAAGGGGGACTAAACCAAGAGACCCAGTACTTC. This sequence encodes CASSQGGLNQETQYF.

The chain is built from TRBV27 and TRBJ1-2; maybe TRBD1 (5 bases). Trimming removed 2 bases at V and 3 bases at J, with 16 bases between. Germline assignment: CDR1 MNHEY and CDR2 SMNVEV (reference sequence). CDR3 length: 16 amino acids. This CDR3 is CASSLSRDGNYYGYTF. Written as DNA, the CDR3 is TGTGCCAGCAGTTTAAGTCGGGACGGAAACTACTATGGCTACACCTTC.